The rows below give T cell receptor beta chains drawn from one sample of a study of radiotherapy plus CTLA-4 blockade in lung cancer. Measured with immunoSEQ multiplex PCR; TCRdb has only the in-frame clones, and not every one. Here the sample spans roughly 30,000 clones, 78% being singletons. Sequenced here: peripheral blood, sampled from a patient treated with radiotherapy plus ipilimumab. The receptors derive from a human donor with non-small cell lung cancer who had stable disease on radiotherapy plus ipilimumab. Each CDR3 is given with its conserved first and last residue. D genes are given only for firm matches. Clone size, where shown, is once, few, many, or a class for clones that have expanded.

d_call clone_size j_call v_call cdr3_aa cdr3_nt
NA once TRBJ2-4 TRBV6-1 CASSDEGNIQYF TGTGCCAGCAGTGATGAGGGAAACATTCAGTACTTC
TRBD1 once TRBJ1-2 TRBV15 CATSRGQGILTF TGTGCCACCAGCAGAGGACAGGGGATTCTCACCTTC
TRBD1 NA TRBJ1-2 TRBV19 CASSIWDRAGGYTF TGTGCCAGTAGTATCTGGGACAGGGCCGGAGGCTACACCTTC
NA once TRBJ1-4 TRBV5-1 CASSFSEPDEKLFF TGCGCCAGCAGCTTTTCGGAACCGGACGAAAAACTGTTTTTT
NA once TRBJ2-5 TRBV27 CASSLSRVRETQYF TGTGCCAGCAGTTTATCGAGGGTGCGGGAGACCCAGTACTTC
NA NA TRBJ1-1 TRBV4-3 CASSFAGESEAFF TGCGCCAGCAGCTTCGCAGGGGAGAGTGAAGCTTTCTTT
TRBD1 few TRBJ1-2 TRBV6-5 CASSEDREVSGGYTF TGTGCCAGCTCTGAGGACAGGGAGGTGAGCGGAGGCTACACCTTC
NA NA TRBJ2-2 TRBV5-1 CASSFLQGGEGELFF TGCGCCAGCAGCTTCCTCCAGGGGGGAGAAGGGGAGCTGTTTTTT
NA NA TRBJ1-2 TRBV30 CAWSANFRANYGYTF TGTGCCTGGAGTGCAAATTTCAGGGCCAACTATGGCTACACCTTC
TRBD2 NA TRBJ2-2 TRBV18 CASSPSSLLAGNTGELFF TGTGCCAGCTCACCTTCATCTCTACTAGCGGGGAACACCGGGGAGCTGTTTTTT
TRBD1 NA TRBJ1-4 TRBV7-9 CASSLNMGTGNEKLFF TGTGCCAGCAGCTTAAATATGGGGACAGGGAATGAAAAACTGTTTTTT
TRBD1 NA TRBJ1-3 TRBV18 CASSTGQRGNTIYF TGTGCCAGCTCTACGGGACAGCGAGGAAACACCATATATTTT
NA NA TRBJ1-1 TRBV5-1 CASSLQGNTEAFF TGCGCCAGCAGCTTACAGGGTAACACTGAAGCTTTCTTT
TRBD2 NA TRBJ2-3 TRBV18 CASSPPSGGGGDTQYF TGTGCCAGCTCACCGCCCAGCGGGGGGGGAGGAGATACGCAGTATTTT
NA NA TRBJ1-1 TRBV11-1 CASSLALGEAFF TGTGCCAGCAGCTTAGCGCTGGGTGAAGCTTTCTTT
NA NA TRBJ2-2 TRBV5-1 CASSLVVGGTGELFF TGCGCCAGCAGCTTGGTGGTGGGAGGCACCGGGGAGCTGTTTTTT
NA once TRBJ2-7 TRBV7-9 CASTPFYEQYF TGTGCCAGCACGCCATTCTACGAGCAGTACTTC
NA NA TRBJ2-1 TRBV7-3 CASSYSGVYNEQFF TGTGCCAGCAGCTATAGTGGGGTCTACAATGAGCAGTTCTTC
NA NA TRBJ2-7 TRBV10-3 CAISADSSYEQYF TGTGCCATCAGTGCGGACAGCTCCTACGAGCAGTACTTC
NA NA TRBJ1-2 TRBV6-1 CAIRGDYGYTF TGTGCCATCCGGGGGGACTATGGCTACACCTTC
TRBD1 NA TRBJ1-4 TRBV7-8 CASRQGGNEKLFF TGTGCTTCCCGACAGGGCGGTAATGAAAAACTGTTTTTT
NA NA TRBJ2-7 TRBV6-5 CASSYSASSYEQYF TGTGCCAGCAGTTACTCGGCCTCCTCCTACGAGCAGTACTTC
TRBD1 NA TRBJ1-1 TRBV4-1 CASSQDSGGYTEAFF TGCGCCAGCAGCCAAGACTCAGGGGGCTACACTGAAGCTTTCTTT
TRBD2 NA TRBJ2-2 TRBV2 CASSEIGLAGENTGELFF TGTGCCAGCAGTGAAATTGGCCTAGCGGGGGAGAACACCGGGGAGCTGTTTTTT
NA NA TRBJ1-1 TRBV5-1 CASSPTMNTEAFF TGCGCCAGCAGCCCCACGATGAACACTGAAGCTTTCTTT
NA NA TRBJ1-2 TRBV6-5 CASSLDRTDNYGYTF TGTGCCAGCAGTTTAGACAGGACCGATAACTATGGCTACACCTTC
TRBD2 NA TRBJ2-3 TRBV14 CASVTSGGPDTQYF TGTGCCAGCGTCACTAGCGGGGGTCCAGATACGCAGTATTTT
NA NA TRBJ2-1 TRBV20-1 CSAFDNEQFF TGCAGTGCCTTCGACAATGAGCAGTTCTTC
TRBD1 once TRBJ2-7 TRBV13 CASSSGTANEQYF TGTGCCAGCAGCTCCGGGACAGCCAACGAGCAGTACTTC